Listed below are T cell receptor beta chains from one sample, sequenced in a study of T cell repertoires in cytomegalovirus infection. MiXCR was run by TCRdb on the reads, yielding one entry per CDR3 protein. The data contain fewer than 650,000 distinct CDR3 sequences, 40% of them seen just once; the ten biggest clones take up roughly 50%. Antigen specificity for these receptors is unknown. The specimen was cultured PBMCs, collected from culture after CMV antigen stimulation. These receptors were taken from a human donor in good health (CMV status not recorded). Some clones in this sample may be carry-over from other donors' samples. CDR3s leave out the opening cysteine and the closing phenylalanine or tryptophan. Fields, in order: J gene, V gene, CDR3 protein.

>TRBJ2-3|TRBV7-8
ASSFLTSGEDTQY
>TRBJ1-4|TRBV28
ASSLPAETNEKLF
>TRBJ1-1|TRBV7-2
ASSLVGRWRDTEAF
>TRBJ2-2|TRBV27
ASTAGVVTGELF
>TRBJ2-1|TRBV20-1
SAPKGTGTGVRF
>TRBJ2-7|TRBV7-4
ASSLGPGLAGGSSYEQY
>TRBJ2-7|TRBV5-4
ASSSAGEMTHEQY
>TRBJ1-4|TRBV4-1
ASSQDLKLF
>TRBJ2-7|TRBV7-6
ASSLEGRGQVY
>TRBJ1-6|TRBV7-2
ASSPDHPESLH
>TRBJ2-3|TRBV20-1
SAGLAGVYTQY
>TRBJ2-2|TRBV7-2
ASSLVREGELF
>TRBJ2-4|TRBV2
ASSRDNKNIQY
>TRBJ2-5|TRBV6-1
ASSGRTGYQETQY
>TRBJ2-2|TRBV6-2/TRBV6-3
ASSYRLLNTGELF
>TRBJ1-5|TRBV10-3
AISESRTGGNQPQH
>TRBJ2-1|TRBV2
ASKPSADREQF
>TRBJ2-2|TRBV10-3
AISRVSGPGELF